The clone carrying this T cell receptor (beta chain) was seen a single time. The antigen remains unidentified. Profiled with immunoSEQ multiplex PCR; TCRdb holds only in-frame clones, not every one. The sample holds about 98,000 clones, roughly 85% seen once. These data are taken from a study of OX40 agonist ivuxolimab in advanced cancers. Study-level information: Patients received ivuxolimab, an intravenous treatment, every 2 weeks at 0.01 to 10 mg/kg. Patients assigned to dose escalation were diagnosed with hepatocellular carcinoma, melanoma, renal cell or head and neck cancer. General study findings and limits: Dose levels from 0.1 to 3.0 mg/kg saw CD4+ and CD8+ blood T cells expand clonally by week 6.

Drawing of blood for sampling happened at baseline, at cycle 4 day 1, and at cycle 7 day 1. This receptor was obtained from an adult with an advanced solid tumor such as melanoma, head and neck, liver or kidney cancer. Sequenced here: CD4+ or CD8+ T cells sorted from blood, sampled in a trial of the OX40 agonist ivuxolimab.

This CDR3 reads CASSSNTGDNEQFF. CDR3 sequence (DNA): TGTGCCAGCAGCTCCAACACAGGGGACAATGAGCAGTTCTTC. The rearrangement links TRBV7-9 to TRBJ2-1, with 7 positions matching TRBD1. Germline V gives CDR1 SEHNR, CDR2 FQNEAQ (reference sequence). The J segment lost 5 bases and the V segment lost 4 bases, leaving 5 bases of the junction unmatched. The CDR3 totals 14 residues. Complete variable domain (other parts from reference TRBV7-9 and TRBJ2-1): DTGVSQNPRHKITKRGQNVTFRCDPISEHNRLYWYRQTLGQGPEFLTYFQNEAQLEKSRLLSDRFSAERPKGSFSTLEIQRTEQGDSAMYLCASSSNTGDNEQFFGPGTRLTVL.